This TCR beta chain was documented in a study of blood T cell repertoires in COVID-19. Background on the study: There were acute and convalescent COVID-19 samples, and they came from the United States, Italy and Spain.

Per the study methods: Nucleated cell number was recorded as an estimate derived from reference gene primer amplification. Generated by immunoSEQ multiplex PCR, the TCRdb table keeps only in-frame clones and is missing some. Clonal size and the V and J genes are those of that table, whereas D and trimming came from the DNA. The repertoire holds hundreds of thousands of clones, with 82% as singletons. Trimming shortened V by 6 bases and J by 6 bases, and 18 bases separated the two germline ends. The CDR3 runs to 15 residues. Germline assignment: CDR1 MNHEY and CDR2 SVGAGI. Participants came from fewer than 25 US areas, aged about 18 to 90 years.

The chain recombines TRBV6-5 with TRBJ1-5, with D possibly TRBD1 on 5 matching bases. This TCR came from a woman aged 60-70 years who had recovered from COVID-19. The source material was PBMCs or T cells enriched from blood (not recorded which). CDR3 loop: CASSAAGGDGQPQHF. As DNA, the CDR3 is TGTGCCAGCAGCGCGGCTGGGGGGGACGGTCAGCCCCAGCATTTT.